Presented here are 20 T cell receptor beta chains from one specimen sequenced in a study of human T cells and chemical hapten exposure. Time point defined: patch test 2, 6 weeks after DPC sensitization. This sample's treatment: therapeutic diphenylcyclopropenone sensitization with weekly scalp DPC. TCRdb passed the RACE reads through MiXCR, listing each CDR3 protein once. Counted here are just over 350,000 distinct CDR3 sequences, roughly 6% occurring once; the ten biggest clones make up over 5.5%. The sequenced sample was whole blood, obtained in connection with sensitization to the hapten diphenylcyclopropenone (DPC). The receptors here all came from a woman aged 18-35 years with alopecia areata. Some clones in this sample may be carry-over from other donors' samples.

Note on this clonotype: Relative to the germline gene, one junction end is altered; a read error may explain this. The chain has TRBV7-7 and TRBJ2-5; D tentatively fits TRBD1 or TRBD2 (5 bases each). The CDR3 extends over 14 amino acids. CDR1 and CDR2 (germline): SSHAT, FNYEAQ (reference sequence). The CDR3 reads CASSLGDPDETQYF. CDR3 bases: TGTGCTAGCAGCTTAGGGGACCCTGATGAGACCCAGTACTTC.

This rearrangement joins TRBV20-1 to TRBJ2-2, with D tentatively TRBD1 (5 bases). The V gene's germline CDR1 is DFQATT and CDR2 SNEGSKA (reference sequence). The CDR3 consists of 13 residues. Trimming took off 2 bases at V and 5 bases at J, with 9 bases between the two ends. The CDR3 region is CSARRQGTGELFF. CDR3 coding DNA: TGCAGTGCTAGACGTCAGGGAACCGGGGAGCTGTTTTTT.

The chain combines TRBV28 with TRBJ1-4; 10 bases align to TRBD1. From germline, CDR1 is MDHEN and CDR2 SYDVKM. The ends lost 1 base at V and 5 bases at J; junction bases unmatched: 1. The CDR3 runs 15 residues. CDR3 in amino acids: CASSLSGQGNEKLFF. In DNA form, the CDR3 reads TGTGCCAGCAGTTTATCGGGACAGGGGAATGAAAAACTGTTTTTT.

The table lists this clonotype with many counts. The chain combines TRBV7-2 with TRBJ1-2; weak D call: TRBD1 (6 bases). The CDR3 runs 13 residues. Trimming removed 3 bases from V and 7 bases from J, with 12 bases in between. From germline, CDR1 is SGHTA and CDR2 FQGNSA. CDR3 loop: CASSFRQDSGYTF. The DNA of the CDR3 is TGTGCCAGCAGCTTTCGACAGGACTCTGGCTACACCTTC. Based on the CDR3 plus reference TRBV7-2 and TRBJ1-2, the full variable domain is GAGVSQSPSNKVTEKGKDVELRCDPISGHTALYWYRQSLGQGLEFLIYFQGNSAPDKSGLPSDRFSAERTGGSVSTLTIQRTQQEDSAVYLCASSFRQDSGYTFGSGTRLTVV.

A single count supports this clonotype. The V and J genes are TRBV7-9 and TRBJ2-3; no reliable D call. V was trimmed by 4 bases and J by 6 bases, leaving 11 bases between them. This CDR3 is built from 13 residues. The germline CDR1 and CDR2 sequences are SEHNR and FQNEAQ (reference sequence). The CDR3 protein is CASSWVNGDTQYF. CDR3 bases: TGTGCCAGCAGCTGGGTCAATGGCGATACGCAGTATTTT. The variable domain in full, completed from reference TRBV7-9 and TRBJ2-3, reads DTGVSQNPRHKITKRGQNVTFRCDPISEHNRLYWYRQTLGQGPEFLTYFQNEAQLEKSRLLSDRFSAERPKGSFSTLEIQRTEQGDSAMYLCASSWVNGDTQYFGPGTRLTVL.

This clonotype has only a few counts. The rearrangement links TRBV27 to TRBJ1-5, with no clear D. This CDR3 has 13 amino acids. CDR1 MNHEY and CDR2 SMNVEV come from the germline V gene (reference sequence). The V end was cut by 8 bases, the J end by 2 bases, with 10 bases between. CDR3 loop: CASRARGNQPQHF. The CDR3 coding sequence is TGTGCCAGCCGGGCCCGGGGCAATCAGCCCCAGCATTTT.

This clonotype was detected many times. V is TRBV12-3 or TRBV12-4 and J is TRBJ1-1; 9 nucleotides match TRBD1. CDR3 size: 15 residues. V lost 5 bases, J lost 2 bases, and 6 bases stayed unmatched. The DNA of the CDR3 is TGTGCCAGCAGTCCGCCGGGACAGGGAAACACTGAAGCTTTCTTT. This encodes CASSPPGQGNTEAFF.

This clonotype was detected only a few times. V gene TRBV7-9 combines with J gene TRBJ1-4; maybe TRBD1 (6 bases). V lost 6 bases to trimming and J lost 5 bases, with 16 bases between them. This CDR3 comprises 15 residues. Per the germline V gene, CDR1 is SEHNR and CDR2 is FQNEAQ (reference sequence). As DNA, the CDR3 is TGTGCCAGCAGGGGCCTTACCAGGGGAAATGAAAAACTGTTTTTT. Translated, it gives CASRGLTRGNEKLFF.

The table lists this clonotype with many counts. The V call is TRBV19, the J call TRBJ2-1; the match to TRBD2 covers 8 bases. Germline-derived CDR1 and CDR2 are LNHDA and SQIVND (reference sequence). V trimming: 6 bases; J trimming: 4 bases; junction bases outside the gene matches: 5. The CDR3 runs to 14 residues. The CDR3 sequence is CASSAGGDYNEQFF. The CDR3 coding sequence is TGTGCCAGTAGCGCGGGGGGCGATTACAATGAGCAGTTCTTC.

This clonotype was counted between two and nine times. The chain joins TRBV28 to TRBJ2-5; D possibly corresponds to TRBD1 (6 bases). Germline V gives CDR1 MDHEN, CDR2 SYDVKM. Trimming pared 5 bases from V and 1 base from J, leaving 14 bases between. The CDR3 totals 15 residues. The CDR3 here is CASSPTRRGQETQYF. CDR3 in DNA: TGTGCCAGCAGTCCAACCCGCAGGGGCCAAGAGACCCAGTACTTC. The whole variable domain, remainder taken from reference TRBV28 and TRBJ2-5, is DVKVTQSSRYLVKRTGEKVFLECVQDMDHENMFWYRQDPGLGLRLIYFSYDVKMKEKGDIPEGYSVSREKKERFSLILESASTNQTSMYLCASSPTRRGQETQYFGPGTRLLVL.

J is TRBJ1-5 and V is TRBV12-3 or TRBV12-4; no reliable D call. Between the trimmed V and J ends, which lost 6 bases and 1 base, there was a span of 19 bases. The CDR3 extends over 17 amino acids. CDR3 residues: CASSPRAQVRSNQPQHF. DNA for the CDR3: TGTGCCAGCAGCCCCCGGGCTCAGGTTAGGAGCAATCAGCCCCAGCATTTT.

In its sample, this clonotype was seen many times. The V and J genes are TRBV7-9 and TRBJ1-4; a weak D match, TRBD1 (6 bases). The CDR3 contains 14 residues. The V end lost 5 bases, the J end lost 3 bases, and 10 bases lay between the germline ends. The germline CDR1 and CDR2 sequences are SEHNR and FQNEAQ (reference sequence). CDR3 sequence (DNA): TGTGCCAGCAGCCGGACAGAACCTAATGAAAAACTGTTTTTT. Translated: CASSRTEPNEKLFF.

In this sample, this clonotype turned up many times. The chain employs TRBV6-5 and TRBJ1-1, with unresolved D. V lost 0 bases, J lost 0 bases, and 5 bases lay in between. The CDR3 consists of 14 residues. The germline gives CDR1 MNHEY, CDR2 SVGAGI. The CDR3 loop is CASSYSSMNTEAFF. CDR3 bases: TGTGCCAGCAGTTACTCTTCGATGAACACTGAAGCTTTCTTT.

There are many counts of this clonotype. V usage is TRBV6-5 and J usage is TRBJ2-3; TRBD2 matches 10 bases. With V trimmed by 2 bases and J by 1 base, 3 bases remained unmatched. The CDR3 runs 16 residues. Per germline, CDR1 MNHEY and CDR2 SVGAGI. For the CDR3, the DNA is TGTGCCAGCAGTTACAGCGGGGGGGCCCGCACAGATACGCAGTATTTT. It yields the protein CASSYSGGARTDTQYF.

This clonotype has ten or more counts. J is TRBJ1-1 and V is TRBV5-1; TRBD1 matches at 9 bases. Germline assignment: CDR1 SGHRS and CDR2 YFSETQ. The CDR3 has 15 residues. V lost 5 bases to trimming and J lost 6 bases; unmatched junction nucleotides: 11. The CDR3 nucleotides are TGCGCCAGCAGTTTAGGTACAGGGGGCAACCCTGAAGCTTTCTTT. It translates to CASSLGTGGNPEAFF.

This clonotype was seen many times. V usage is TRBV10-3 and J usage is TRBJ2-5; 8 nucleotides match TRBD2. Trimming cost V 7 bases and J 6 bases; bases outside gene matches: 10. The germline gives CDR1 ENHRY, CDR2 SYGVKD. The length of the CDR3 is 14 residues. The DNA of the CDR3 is TGTGCCATCAAAGCCGGGGGGGTCCCACAGACCCAGTACTTC. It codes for CAIKAGGVPQTQYF.

The DNA of the CDR3 is TGTGCCAGCTCACCACCGATTGGAAATTCACCCCTCCACTTT. Its protein product is CASSPPIGNSPLHF. This chain uses TRBV18 with TRBJ1-6; D is ambiguous. This CDR3 region has 14 residues. Germline CDR1 is KGHSH and CDR2 is LQKENI. V was cut by 0 bases and J by 7 bases, with 7 bases left in between.

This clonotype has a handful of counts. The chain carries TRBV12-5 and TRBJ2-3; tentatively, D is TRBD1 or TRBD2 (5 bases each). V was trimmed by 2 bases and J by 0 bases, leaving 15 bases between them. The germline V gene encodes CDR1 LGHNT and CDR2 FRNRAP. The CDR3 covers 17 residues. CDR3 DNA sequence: TGTGCTAGTGGTTTGACCCGGGACGGACGGAGCACAGATACGCAGTATTTT. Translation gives CASGLTRDGRSTDTQYF.

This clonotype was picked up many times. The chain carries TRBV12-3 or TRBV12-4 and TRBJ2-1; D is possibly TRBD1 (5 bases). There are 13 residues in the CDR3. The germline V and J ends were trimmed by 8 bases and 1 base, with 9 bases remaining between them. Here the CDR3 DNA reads TGTGCCAGCCGGGCAGGGTCCTACAATGAGCAGTTCTTC. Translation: CASRAGSYNEQFF.

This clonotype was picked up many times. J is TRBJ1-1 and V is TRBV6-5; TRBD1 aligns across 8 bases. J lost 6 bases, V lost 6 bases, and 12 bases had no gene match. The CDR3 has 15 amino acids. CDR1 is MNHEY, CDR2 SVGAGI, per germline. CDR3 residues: CASSPRQGRFPEAFF. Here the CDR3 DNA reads TGTGCCAGCAGCCCGAGACAGGGGAGGTTCCCTGAAGCTTTCTTT.